Described below is a single T cell receptor beta chain sequence and its context. Its antigen is unknown. This entry belongs to a study of beta chain features in type 1 diabetes. Findings of the study overall: Moderately but significantly shorter TCRB CDR3s were found in Type 1 diabetes patients in all four CD4+ subsets.

Every isolated RNA sample was fully reverse transcribed, so sequencing captured expressed TCRB transcripts. The read count averaged approximately 4 million across naive, central memory and regulatory T cell samples. Some clones are missing from TCRdb's copy, which holds only in-frame ones; the method was immunoSEQ multiplex PCR. The top ten hold around 0.1% of the sample, which has fewer than 650,000 clones, less than 20% seen once. The CDR3 length is 15 residues. V was shortened by 7 bases and J by 8 bases, with 21 bases between the two germline ends. Germline assignment: CDR1 MNHNY and CDR2 SVGAGI (reference sequence).

Sequencing was performed on naive CD4+ T cells from blood. The sequence came from a man between 18 and 35 years old in good health. The V call is TRBV6-6, the J call TRBJ1-3; D ambiguous. The CDR3 reads CASTERAGVGDTIYF. CDR3 DNA sequence: TGTGCCAGCACGGAGAGGGCAGGAGTCGGGGACACCATATATTTT.